Listed below are T cell receptor beta chains from one sample, sequenced in a study of blood T cells in healthy people across ages. TCRdb recomputed calls from the 5' RACE reads with MiXCR, one row per CDR3 protein. The sample includes 910,000 or so distinct CDR3 sequences, roughly 47% of them seen just once. Sequenced: blood. The receptors here all came from a woman in her sixties in good health. CDR3s leave out the opening cysteine and the closing phenylalanine or tryptophan. Each record gives: V gene, J gene, CDR3 protein.

v_gene: TRBV2; j_gene: TRBJ2-5; CDR3aa: ASSEATLPETQY
v_gene: TRBV3-1; j_gene: TRBJ2-7; CDR3aa: ASGEPLTYEQY
v_gene: TRBV28; j_gene: TRBJ1-3; CDR3aa: ASLPGHRNTIY
v_gene: TRBV7-9; j_gene: TRBJ2-7; CDR3aa: ASSYKAPGFTYEQY
v_gene: TRBV14; j_gene: TRBJ2-5; CDR3aa: ASSGRLARGETQY
v_gene: TRBV20-1; j_gene: TRBJ2-5; CDR3aa: SAMWREGEQY
v_gene: TRBV5-1; j_gene: TRBJ2-3; CDR3aa: ASRLGTDTQY
v_gene: TRBV4-1; j_gene: TRBJ2-7; CDR3aa: ASSTPQGTYEQY
v_gene: TRBV5-1; j_gene: TRBJ2-7; CDR3aa: ASSLAVGRLNYEQY
v_gene: TRBV15; j_gene: TRBJ2-5; CDR3aa: ATSTGTGRQETQY
v_gene: TRBV5-1; j_gene: TRBJ1-1; CDR3aa: ASSLSWGTEAF
v_gene: TRBV4-3; j_gene: TRBJ2-5; CDR3aa: ASSQETQPGETQY
v_gene: TRBV12-3/TRBV12-4; j_gene: TRBJ1-2; CDR3aa: ASSFSGISNYGYT
v_gene: TRBV12-3/TRBV12-4; j_gene: TRBJ1-1; CDR3aa: ASSSQGGVAEAF
v_gene: TRBV7-2; j_gene: TRBJ1-1; CDR3aa: ASSSQGAWVNTEAF
v_gene: TRBV5-1; j_gene: TRBJ2-7; CDR3aa: ASSVSRTPIYEQY
v_gene: TRBV29-1; j_gene: TRBJ2-5; CDR3aa: SVAWKVVQGRETQY
v_gene: TRBV7-9; j_gene: TRBJ2-1; CDR3aa: ASSLGGQGQF
v_gene: TRBV28; j_gene: TRBJ1-2; CDR3aa: ASSPTGGSFYGYT
v_gene: TRBV21-1; j_gene: TRBJ2-7; CDR3aa: ASSPPGTPGY
v_gene: TRBV4-1; j_gene: TRBJ2-7; CDR3aa: ASSHPGQSYEQY
v_gene: TRBV24-1; j_gene: TRBJ2-3; CDR3aa: ATSEPAGHTDTQY
v_gene: TRBV21-1; j_gene: TRBJ1-2; CDR3aa: ASSTKDRGLYGYT
v_gene: TRBV7-6; j_gene: -; CDR3aa: ASSQPGLDPKGTQY
v_gene: TRBV5-1; j_gene: TRBJ2-3; CDR3aa: ASSIPGASTDTQY
v_gene: TRBV3-1; j_gene: TRBJ2-6; CDR3aa: ASSPTSTAGANVLT
v_gene: TRBV7-2; j_gene: TRBJ2-5; CDR3aa: ASSPGLIQETQY
v_gene: TRBV7-4; j_gene: TRBJ2-7; CDR3aa: ASSSILAGGAYEQY
v_gene: TRBV28; j_gene: TRBJ2-3; CDR3aa: ASSFKGLITDTQY
v_gene: TRBV29-1; j_gene: TRBJ2-3; CDR3aa: SVGLAGPTDTQY
v_gene: TRBV7-9; j_gene: TRBJ1-2; CDR3aa: ASSLGDRDLDGCT
v_gene: TRBV29-1; j_gene: TRBJ2-1; CDR3aa: SVGAGSWAYNEQF
v_gene: TRBV28; j_gene: TRBJ2-3; CDR3aa: ASTPGQGIDTQY
v_gene: TRBV4-1; j_gene: -; CDR3aa: ASRSGTSQYEQY
v_gene: TRBV7-2; j_gene: TRBJ2-3; CDR3aa: ASTQHGAKLDTQY
v_gene: TRBV10-3; j_gene: TRBJ2-5; CDR3aa: AISDRPTQETQY
v_gene: TRBV28; j_gene: TRBJ2-7; CDR3aa: ASSSGGHSYEQY
v_gene: TRBV7-8; j_gene: TRBJ1-6; CDR3aa: ASSLGVSWGTSYNSPLH
v_gene: TRBV29-1; j_gene: TRBJ2-5; CDR3aa: SAKTDQETQY
v_gene: TRBV21-1; j_gene: TRBJ2-5; CDR3aa: ASSDRKETQY
v_gene: TRBV6-6; j_gene: TRBJ1-5; CDR3aa: ASSYTNPGTSNQPQH
v_gene: TRBV7-8; j_gene: TRBJ2-5; CDR3aa: ASSFMNRQGGTQY
v_gene: TRBV7-7; j_gene: TRBJ2-6; CDR3aa: ASSLAVYSGANVLT